The 30 T cell receptor beta chains in this list originate from one sample, sequenced in a study of blood T cell repertoires in COVID-19 (TCRdb year 2020). The library was generated by the immunoSEQ multiplex PCR assay. TCRdb obtained this table from immuneACCESS and retained in-frame rearrangements with V and J assigned. These tables miss some clones; where compared with another copy, unresolved V genes account for less than half of the shortfall, and the remainder is unexplained. The sample has about 270,000 clones on record, roughly 86% of them singletons. The top ten clones comprise about 8.8% of the sample. Sequencing was carried out using peripheral blood. These receptors were obtained from a man aged 40-55 years with active or convalescent COVID-19.

The gene calls are TRBV7-8 and TRBJ1-5; D call uncertain. Trimming left V 6 bases short and J 0 bases short, with 15 bases between. CDR3 length equals 16 residues. Germline loops: CDR1 SGHVS, CDR2 FQNEAQ. In nucleotides, the CDR3 is TGTGCCAGCAGTCCCCTCCTCGGGGATAGCAATCAGCCCCAGCATTTT. The encoded protein is CASSPLLGDSNQPQHF.

V gene TRBV21-1 combines with J gene TRBJ1-1. TRBV21-1 is deemed a pseudogene. The CDR3 sequence is 16 residues long. CDR3 residues: CASSKEPVRLSFEAFF. The CDR3 DNA follows: TGTGCCAGCAGCAAAGAACCAGTGAGGCTTTCTTTCGAAGCTTTCTTT.

V is TRBV11-3 and J is TRBJ2-5, with D hard to call. The V end lost 3 bases, the J end lost 5 bases, and 7 bases lay between the germline ends. There are 12 residues in the CDR3. Germline loops: CDR1 SGHNT, CDR2 YENEEA. The CDR3 spells CASSFYRETQYF. The CDR3 region has the DNA TGTGCCAGCAGCTTCTATCGGGAGACCCAGTACTTC.

This clone was seen only a few times. CDR3 region: CASRLQGAGEKLFF. The CDR3 region has the DNA TGTGCCAGCAGACTCCAGGGGGCCGGTGAAAAACTGTTTTTT. The chain is built from TRBV5-4 and TRBJ1-4, with 8 positions matching TRBD1. There are 14 residues in the CDR3. Germline assignment: CDR1 SGHNT and CDR2 YYREEE (reference sequence). Trimming took 5 bases from V and 7 from J; bases not matched to a gene: 7.

This clone was seen only once. The chain recombines TRBV6-2 or TRBV6-3 with TRBJ2-1; a weak D match, TRBD1 (5 bases). Looked up from germline, CDR1 is MNHEY and CDR2 is SVGEGT. This CDR3 comprises 16 residues. Trimming took off 0 bases at V and 7 bases at J, with 16 bases between the two ends. CDR3 amino acids: CASSYSTQGLENEQFF. Written as DNA, the CDR3 is TGTGCCAGCAGTTACTCGACTCAGGGTTTGGAAAATGAGCAGTTCTTC.

The chain combines TRBV18 with TRBJ2-2, with D possibly matching TRBD2 (5 bases). V was pared by 0 bases and J by 9 bases, with 14 bases between. This CDR3 has 15 residues. CDR1 is KGHSH, CDR2 LQKENI, per germline. The CDR3 coding sequence is TGTGCCAGCTCACCACCGATACCCGAGGGCCGGGAGCTGTTTTTT. This encodes CASSPPIPEGRELFF.

The count of this clone is one. CDR3 DNA sequence: TGTGCCAGCAGTCAAAGCGGGCGCACAGATACGCAGTATTTT. The encoded protein is CASSQSGRTDTQYF. The V and J genes are TRBV2 and TRBJ2-3, with D possibly being TRBD2 (6 bases). CDR1 is SNHLY, CDR2 FYNNEI, per germline. This CDR3 has 14 amino acids. The ends were cut back, 5 bases at V and 1 base at J, with 10 bases in the middle.

The CDR3 DNA is TGTGCCAGCAGCTTGGGGGGGCTAAAGACCCAGTACTTC. Its translation: CASSLGGLKTQYF. The chain combines TRBV5-6 with TRBJ2-5; D may be TRBD1 (6 bases). The CDR3 has 13 amino acids. The germline V gene has CDR1 SGHDT and CDR2 YYEEEE. The germline V and J ends were trimmed by 0 bases and 6 bases, with 9 bases remaining between them.

This chain links TRBV18 with TRBJ1-1; possibly TRBD1 for D (5 bases). The CDR3 has 15 amino acids. CDR1 is KGHSH, CDR2 LQKENI, per germline. V dropped 1 base and J dropped 7 bases, with 16 bases sitting between them. The chain's CDR3 is CASSPLTTATLEAFF. In nucleotides, the CDR3 is TGTGCCAGCTCACCACTAACGACAGCTACTCTTGAAGCTTTCTTT. Supplemented by reference TRBV18 and TRBJ1-1, the full variable domain reads NAGVMQNPRHLVRRRGQEARLRCSPMKGHSHVYWYRQLPEEGLKFMVYLQKENIIDESGMPKERFSAEFPKEGPSILRIQQVVRGDSAAYFCASSPLTTATLEAFFGQGTRLTVV.

The CDR3 nucleotides read TGTGCCAGTAGTTCAACGGTTCCTGGTGAAAAACTGTTTTTT. Translation: CASSSTVPGEKLFF. The chain uses TRBV19 and TRBJ1-4; the D is unclear. This CDR3 has 14 amino acids. The V end lost 5 bases, the J end lost 7 bases, and 14 bases lay between the germline ends. In germline, CDR1 is LNHDA, CDR2 SQIVND (reference sequence).

The chain uses TRBV2 and TRBJ1-6; D might be TRBD1 (6 bases). This CDR3 contains 13 residues. Trimming took 4 bases from V and 9 from J, leaving 10 bases between them. Germline CDR1 reads SNHLY; CDR2 reads FYNNEI. The CDR3 spells CASSAAGASPLHF. CDR3 in DNA: TGTGCCAGCAGTGCAGCAGGGGCTTCACCCCTCCACTTT.

The chain has TRBV11-2 and TRBJ2-7; 11 nucleotides align to TRBD1. V shed 5 bases, J shed 5 bases, and the junction held 11 bases outside the gene matches. This CDR3 region has 16 residues. CDR1 and CDR2 (germline): SGHAT, FQNNGV. DNA of the CDR3: TGTGCCAGCAGCATAGGCCCCGGGACAGGGGGGCACGAGCAGTACTTC. Its translation is CASSIGPGTGGHEQYF.

This chain uses TRBV7-2 with TRBJ2-7; 10 positions agree with TRBD1. Unmatched junction bases numbered 11, after V lost 5 bases and J lost 4 bases. The CDR3 is 16 amino acids. CDR1 is SGHTA and CDR2 is FQGNSA in the germline V gene. The CDR3 nucleotides are TGTGCCAGCAGCCGCCCGGTATGGGACAGGGGATACGAGCAGTACTTC. As protein: CASSRPVWDRGYEQYF.

The chain joins TRBV10-2 to TRBJ1-2, with TRBD1 identical over 8 bases. This CDR3 spans 13 amino acids. The J segment lost 5 bases and the V segment lost 10 bases, leaving 9 bases of the junction unmatched. Germline loops: CDR1 WSHSY, CDR2 SAAADI. CDR3 sequence (DNA): TGCGCCACCATCGTACAGGGGGAGTATGGCTACACCTTC. Its translation is CATIVQGEYGYTF.

The chain recombines TRBV10-3 with TRBJ1-6; no definite D call. The CDR3 contains 12 residues. Germline CDR1 reads ENHRY; CDR2 reads SYGVKD. Trimming removed 3 bases at V and 7 bases at J, with 4 bases between. Here the CDR3 reads CAISDPNSPLHF. CDR3 DNA: TGTGCCATCAGTGACCCGAATTCACCCCTCCACTTT.

The chain recombines TRBV9 with TRBJ1-2; 7 bases align to TRBD1. This CDR3 region has 13 residues. Germline V CDR1 and CDR2: SGDLS, YYNGEE. V shed 3 bases and J 6 bases; nucleotides not matched to a gene: 5. The DNA of the CDR3 is TGTGCCAGCAGCGACTCGACAGGGAATGGCTACACCTTC. Translating gives CASSDSTGNGYTF.

The chain uses TRBV7-6 and TRBJ2-1, with no clear D. In germline, CDR1 is SGHVS, CDR2 FNYEAQ. There are 15 residues in the CDR3. V was cut by 2 bases and J by 2 bases, with 10 bases left in between. Here the CDR3 reads CASSLFVNPYNEQFF. The CDR3 nucleotides are TGTGCCAGCAGCTTATTTGTAAATCCCTACAATGAGCAGTTCTTC.

The genes are TRBV18 and TRBJ2-5; no definite D call. Germline loops: CDR1 KGHSH, CDR2 LQKENI. The CDR3 totals 14 residues. V lost 0 bases and J 5 bases, leaving 10 bases between the germline ends. The CDR3 DNA reads TGTGCCAGCTCACCACCGAATACAGAGGAGACCCAGTACTTC. It yields the protein CASSPPNTEETQYF. Full variable domain (outside the CDR3, taken from reference TRBV18 and TRBJ2-5): NAGVMQNPRHLVRRRGQEARLRCSPMKGHSHVYWYRQLPEEGLKFMVYLQKENIIDESGMPKERFSAEFPKEGPSILRIQQVVRGDSAAYFCASSPPNTEETQYFGPGTRLLVL.

The chain is built from TRBV5-5 and TRBJ1-1; 7 nucleotides agree with TRBD1. The V gene's germline CDR1 is SGHKS and CDR2 YYEKEE (reference sequence). The V gene end was trimmed by 3 bases and the J gene end by 2 bases; junction bases not matched to a gene: 7. The CDR3 is 15 amino acids. In nucleotides, the CDR3 is TGTGCCAGCAGCTCTGAGACAGGGTTCAACACTGAAGCTTTCTTT. Translation: CASSSETGFNTEAFF.

The J gene is TRBJ2-7, the V gene TRBV27; possibly TRBD1 for D (6 bases). V was clipped by 0 bases and J by 1 base, with 13 bases between them. The CDR3 sequence is 16 residues long. In germline, CDR1 is MNHEY, CDR2 SMNVEV (reference sequence). The CDR3 reads CASSLSARGYSYEQYF. CDR3 in DNA: TGTGCCAGCAGTTTATCAGCCAGGGGTTATTCCTACGAGCAGTACTTC.

This CDR3 reads CSVEDPGHAYEQYF. CDR3 DNA: TGCAGCGTTGAAGATCCCGGACACGCATACGAGCAGTACTTC. The rearrangement joins TRBV29-1 to TRBJ2-7, with a weak D call TRBD1 (5 bases). The CDR3 totals 14 residues. CDR1 and CDR2 (germline): SQVTM, ANQGSEA. Trimming took 0 bases from V and 4 from J, leaving 13 bases between them.

In the case of this clone: In the same sample, other DNA sequences code for this CDR3. The chain links TRBV9 to TRBJ1-6, with D maybe TRBD1 (6 bases). CDR3 length: 14 amino acids. The germline V and J ends were trimmed by 0 bases and 6 bases, with 7 bases remaining between them. Looked up from germline, CDR1 is SGDLS and CDR2 is YYNGEE. The chain's CDR3 is CASSVGTVNSPLHF. The CDR3 nucleotides read TGTGCCAGCAGCGTAGGGACAGTTAATTCACCCCTCCACTTT.

The chain joins TRBV29-1 to TRBJ1-1; D is uncertain. Trimming shortened V by 1 base and J by 0 bases, and 9 bases separated the two germline ends. The CDR3 has 14 residues. Germline V gene lookup returns CDR1 SQVTM and CDR2 ANQGSEA. The CDR3 DNA reads TGCAGCGTTGAAGTCGCGGCTTTGAACACTGAAGCTTTCTTT. Translated, it gives CSVEVAALNTEAFF.

CDR3 region: CASSQTGAQSDIQYF. CDR3 coding DNA: TGTGCCAGCAGCCAAACAGGGGCACAATCAGACATTCAGTACTTC. The rearrangement uses TRBV7-3 and TRBJ2-4; TRBD1 matches 7 bases. CDR3 length: 15 residues. V lost 5 bases to trimming and J lost 8 bases; unmatched junction nucleotides: 12. Looked up from germline, CDR1 is SGHTA and CDR2 is FQGTGA.

The genes are TRBV11-2 and TRBJ2-2; 9 bases map to TRBD1. The CDR3 contains 16 residues. Germline V lookup: CDR1 SGHAT, CDR2 FQNNGV. J lost 6 bases, V lost 3 bases, and 8 bases had no gene match. The CDR3 bases are TGTGCCAGCAGCTTTTGGACAGGGGAAGTTGCCGGGGAGCTGTTTTTT. This encodes CASSFWTGEVAGELFF.

The chain carries TRBV7-3 and TRBJ1-2; TRBD1 agrees at 9 bases. This CDR3 has 14 amino acids. V lost 3 bases to trimming and J lost 4 bases; unmatched junction nucleotides: 3. The germline CDR1 and CDR2 sequences are SGHTA and FQGTGA. The CDR3 here is CASSLGQGGYGYTF. DNA of the CDR3: TGTGCCAGCAGCTTGGGACAGGGAGGCTATGGCTACACCTTC.

The J gene is TRBJ2-3, the V gene TRBV9; 10 nucleotides match TRBD2. The CDR3 consists of 16 residues. Germline assignment: CDR1 SGDLS and CDR2 YYNGEE. V shed 3 bases and J 3 bases; nucleotides not matched to a gene: 7. The CDR3 DNA is TGTGCCAGCAGCGATCCAGCGGGAGGGCGGACAGATACGCAGTATTTT. Translation: CASSDPAGGRTDTQYF.

The J gene is TRBJ2-1, the V gene TRBV5-4; a weak D match, TRBD1 (6 bases). The CDR3 is made up of 14 amino acids. V was pared by 5 bases and J by 3 bases, with 12 bases between. Germline lookup yields CDR1 SGHNT and CDR2 YYREEE (reference sequence). CDR3 sequence: CASSRQEHYNEQFF. CDR3 coding DNA: TGTGCCAGCAGTAGACAGGAGCACTACAATGAGCAGTTCTTC.

This clone was counted at least ten times. The rearrangement joins TRBV6-1 to TRBJ1-5; perhaps TRBD1 as D (6 bases). CDR1 and CDR2 (germline): MNHNS, SASEGT. The CDR3 is made up of 17 amino acids. Trimming took off 1 base at V and 4 bases at J, with 17 bases between the two ends. The CDR3, as DNA: TGTGCCAGCAGTGAAGGATTGGGGCAGGGGCGGAATCAGCCCCAGCATTTT. It encodes CASSEGLGQGRNQPQHF.

Here the CDR3 DNA reads TGTGCCAGCAGTCCACCGAGGGGACAGGAAGCTTTCTTT. As protein: CASSPPRGQEAFF. The V gene is TRBV27, the J gene TRBJ1-1; 7 bases align to TRBD1. The CDR3 is 13 residues long. Losses at the gene ends were 5 bases for V and 8 bases for J; bases not matched to a gene: 8. CDR1 and CDR2 (germline): MNHEY, SMNVEV (reference sequence).